Sequencing of this T cell receptor (beta chain) was carried out in a study of technical replicates of blood from a handful of donors. Method: immunoSEQ multiplex PCR; TCRdb's copy keeps in-frame clones and lacks some. The data show 60,000 to 75,000 clones, 95% to 97% seen once. Source material: T cells isolated from PBMCs. The receptor's source is a human donor in good health.

CDR3 amino acids: CASSPRTLNTEAFF. The CDR3, as DNA: TGTGCCAGCAGTCCTAGGACACTCAACACTGAAGCTTTCTTT. The chain carries TRBV28 and TRBJ1-1; possible D gene TRBD1, 5 bases. The CDR3 spans 14 residues. Germline V CDR1 and CDR2: MDHEN, SYDVKM. Trimming pared 5 bases from V and 2 bases from J, leaving 12 bases between.